Presented here are 5 T cell receptor beta chains from one specimen sequenced in a study of beta chain features in type 1 diabetes. Study-wide results and caveats: The study found moderately but significantly shorter TCRB CDR3s in all four CD4+ subsets of Type 1 diabetes patients.

The antigens for these receptors are not known. Expressed TCRB transcripts got sequenced, as all isolated RNA was reverse transcribed. The assay was immunoSEQ multiplex PCR, and TCRdb's table has in-frame clones only and misses some. The sample has under 300,000 clones, more than 11% seen once. Sequenced input: naive CD4+ T cells from blood. The receptor set was obtained from a man younger than 40 with type 1 diabetes.

In its sample, this clone was seen a few times. The rearrangement links TRBV10-3 to TRBJ2-5; TRBD1 is a possible D gene (5 bases). The ends were cut back, 9 bases at V and 5 bases at J, with 22 bases in the middle. Looked up from germline, CDR1 is ENHRY and CDR2 is SYGVKD. The CDR3 runs 15 residues. The CDR3 coding sequence is TGTGCCATACTAATATCAGGGCCCTTAGGGGAGACCCAGTACTTC. It translates to CAILISGPLGETQYF.

A remark on this clone: Other DNA variants within this sample encode the same CDR3. This chain connects TRBV27 to TRBJ2-3, with D unclear. Germline V gene lookup returns CDR1 MNHEY and CDR2 SMNVEV (reference sequence). Trimming took 5 bases from V and 0 from J, leaving 6 bases between them. This CDR3 region has 13 residues. Here the CDR3 reads CASSPTSTDTQYF. The CDR3 DNA reads TGTGCCAGCAGTCCCACTAGCACAGATACGCAGTATTTT.

This clone was seen a few times. The V and J genes are TRBV25-1 and TRBJ1-2, with unresolved D. The V and J ends lost 3 bases and 2 bases respectively, with 7 bases between them. CDR1 and CDR2 from the germline V gene are MGHDK and SYGVNS. This CDR3 has 13 residues. CDR3 sequence: CASSEGINYGYTF. CDR3 DNA: TGTGCCAGCAGTGAGGGCATCAACTATGGCTACACCTTC.

This clone was recorded a few times. The chain combines TRBV5-6 with TRBJ2-5; D is uncertain. V lost 5 bases, J lost 3 bases, and 17 bases lay in between. Germline CDR1 reads SGHDT; CDR2 reads YYEEEE. This CDR3 has 15 residues. DNA of the CDR3: TGTGCCAGCAGTCTCTTCGGTAAGCAGGAAGAGACCCAGTACTTC. This sequence encodes CASSLFGKQEETQYF.

DNA for the CDR3: TGTGCCAGCAGCTTAGGACAGGGGGCTGGAGCTTTCTTT. Encoded protein: CASSLGQGAGAFF. This chain connects TRBV7-9 to TRBJ1-1, with 10 bases that match TRBD1. The V and J ends lost 1 base and 10 bases, in that order; junction bases with no gene match: 3. The CDR3 has 13 amino acids. CDR1 and CDR2 from the germline V gene are SEHNR and FQNEAQ (reference sequence).